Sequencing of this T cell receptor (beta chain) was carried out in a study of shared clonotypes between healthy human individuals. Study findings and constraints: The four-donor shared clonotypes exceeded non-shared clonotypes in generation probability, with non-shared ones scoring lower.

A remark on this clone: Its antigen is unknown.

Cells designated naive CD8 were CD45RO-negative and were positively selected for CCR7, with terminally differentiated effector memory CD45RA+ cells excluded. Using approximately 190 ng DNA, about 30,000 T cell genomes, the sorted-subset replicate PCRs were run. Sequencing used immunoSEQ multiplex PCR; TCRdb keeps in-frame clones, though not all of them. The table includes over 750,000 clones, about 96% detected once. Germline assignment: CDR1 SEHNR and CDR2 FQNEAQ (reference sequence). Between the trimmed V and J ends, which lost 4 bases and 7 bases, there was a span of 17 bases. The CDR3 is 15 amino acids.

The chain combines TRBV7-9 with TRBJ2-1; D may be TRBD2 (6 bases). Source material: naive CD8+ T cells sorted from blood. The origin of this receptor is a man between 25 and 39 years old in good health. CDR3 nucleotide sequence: TGTGCCAGCAGCTACTTCGAGTCGGGAGCAAATGAGCAGTTCTTC. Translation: CASSYFESGANEQFF.